The 23 T cell receptor beta chains below all came from one sample that was sequenced in a study of CD8 T cells in ankylosing spondylitis (dated by TCRdb to about 2017). Receptor libraries were prepared by 5' RACE. TCRdb shows the sequencer as Illumina HiSeq 2500. The public reads were reprocessed in TCRdb via fastp at Q25 and MiXCR, keeping in-frame beta chains. Duplicate CDR3 protein sequences are folded into a single record with the most common DNA and genes. The sample has roughly 130,000 distinct CDR3 sequences on record, roughly 13% of them singletons. The top ten clones comprise about 2.7% of the sample. The sequencing sample was made of blood, either unsorted or a sorted T cell fraction (not recorded which). These receptor sequences come from a female donor with ankylosing spondylitis or in good health (not recorded which).

This clonotype was counted between two and nine times. J is TRBJ2-7 and V is TRBV20-1, with 9 bases identical to TRBD2. With V trimmed by 0 bases and J by 2 bases, 5 bases remained unmatched. The CDR3 runs 15 residues. CDR1 is DFQATT and CDR2 is SNEGSKA in the germline V gene (reference sequence). CDR3 sequence reads: CSARDSGGPPYEQYF. CDR3 coding DNA: TGCAGTGCTAGAGATAGCGGGGGCCCTCCCTACGAGCAGTACTTC.

In its sample, this clonotype was seen many times. This CDR3 is CSARPGTLNTEAFF. The DNA of the CDR3 is TGCAGTGCTAGACCCGGGACATTGAACACTGAAGCTTTCTTT. The V call is TRBV20-1, the J call TRBJ1-1, with D possibly matching TRBD1 (6 bases). Trimming pared 2 bases from V and 0 bases from J, leaving 10 bases between. This CDR3 contains 14 residues. Per germline, CDR1 DFQATT and CDR2 SNEGSKA (reference sequence).

The CDR3 here is CATMWMGRADTQYF. The CDR3 region has the DNA TGTGCCACCATGTGGATGGGGCGGGCAGATACGCAGTATTTT. This chain links TRBV21-1 with TRBJ2-3; the table's D call, TRBD1, was not checked against the DNA. TRBV21-1 is designated a pseudogene. CDR3 length equals 14 residues.

This clonotype was recorded at least ten times. CDR3 DNA: TGTGCCAGCAGATATGCAGGGAATCAGCCCCAGCATTTT. It yields the protein CASRYAGNQPQHF. V is TRBV12-3 or TRBV12-4 and J is TRBJ1-5; D perhaps matches TRBD1 (5 bases). The CDR3 has 13 residues. V lost 6 bases and J lost 4, with 10 bases in between.

This clonotype came up many times. The rearrangement uses TRBV28 and TRBJ2-3, with D unclear. CDR1 and CDR2 from the germline V gene are MDHEN and SYDVKM. The CDR3 is 15 amino acids. V lost 3 bases and J 4 bases, leaving 14 bases between the germline ends. CDR3 residues: CASSLSVVEADTQYF. The CDR3 DNA follows: TGTGCCAGCAGTTTGTCGGTCGTCGAGGCAGATACGCAGTATTTT.

J is TRBJ2-7 and V is TRBV29-1; D is uncertain. The germline CDR1 and CDR2 sequences are SQVTM and ANQGSEA. There are 11 residues in the CDR3. V lost 4 bases to trimming and J lost 6 bases, with 10 bases between them. CDR3 loop: CSVGQETEQYF. The CDR3 region has the DNA TGCAGCGTTGGCCAAGAGACCGAGCAGTACTTC.

The genes are TRBV15 and TRBJ2-1, with TRBD1 identical over 8 bases. Germline CDR1 reads LNHNV; CDR2 reads YYDKDF (reference sequence). V lost 4 bases and J lost 0; bases outside the gene matches: 11. The CDR3 has 18 amino acids. The CDR3 DNA reads TGTGCCACCAGCACGGACAGGGTCCTCCTCAGCTCCTACAATGAGCAGTTCTTC. Encoded protein: CATSTDRVLLSSYNEQFF.

This rearrangement joins TRBV30 to TRBJ1-1, with a weak D call TRBD1 (5 bases). The V and J ends lost 2 bases and 1 base respectively, with 8 bases between them. Germline V gene lookup returns CDR1 GTSNPN and CDR2 SVGIG (reference sequence). The CDR3 consists of 13 residues. The CDR3 spells CAWSQDKNTEAFF. The CDR3, as DNA: TGTGCCTGGAGTCAGGACAAGAACACTGAAGCTTTCTTT. Using reference TRBV30 and TRBJ1-1 for the parts outside the CDR3, the full variable domain is SQTIHQWPATLVQPVGSPLSLECTVEGTSNPNLYWYRQAAGRGLQLLFYSVGIGQISSEVPQNLSASRPQDRQFILSSKKLLLSDSGFYLCAWSQDKNTEAFFGQGTRLTVV.

At least ten counts were recorded for this clonotype. The chain is built from TRBV28 and TRBJ2-7; D ambiguous. V shed 5 bases and J shed 3 bases, with 14 bases lying between them. Germline values: CDR1 MDHEN, CDR2 SYDVKM. The CDR3 runs to 14 residues. The DNA for the CDR3 is TGTGCCAGCAGTAGAATCGGGCAGGTCTACGAGCAGTACTTC. It translates to CASSRIGQVYEQYF.

The chain combines TRBV20-1 with TRBJ2-7; D gene unclear. Germline V gives CDR1 DFQATT, CDR2 SNEGSKA (reference sequence). The ends were cut back, 3 bases at V and 0 bases at J, with 12 bases in the middle. CDR3 size: 14 residues. The CDR3 DNA reads TGCAGTGCTAGGGCTGTGACGGGCTCCTACGAGCAGTACTTC. It is translated as CSARAVTGSYEQYF.

This clonotype was recorded at least ten times. The V and J genes are TRBV6-1 and TRBJ1-1; D is unclear. Trimming shortened V by 5 bases and J by 0 bases, and 7 bases separated the two germline ends. The germline V gene encodes CDR1 MNHNS and CDR2 SASEGT. The CDR3 consists of 13 residues. The CDR3 loop is CASSRRLNTEAFF. DNA for the CDR3: TGTGCCAGCAGTCGACGGTTGAACACTGAAGCTTTCTTT.

The chain has TRBV5-1 and TRBJ2-3; 8 bases agree with TRBD2. The CDR3 totals 16 residues. CDR1 is SGHRS, CDR2 YFSETQ, per germline. The ends lost 0 bases at V and 4 bases at J; junction bases unmatched: 7. The CDR3 is CASSLGAGEPPDTQYF. The CDR3 DNA follows: TGCGCCAGCAGCTTGGGAGCGGGAGAGCCTCCAGATACGCAGTATTTT. Full variable domain (remainder filled in from reference TRBV5-1 and TRBJ2-3): KAGVTQTPRYLIKTRGQQVTLSCSPISGHRSVSWYQQTPGQGLQFLFEYFSETQRNKGNFPGRFSGRQFSNSRSEMNVSTLELGDSALYLCASSLGAGEPPDTQYFGPGTRLTVL.

This clonotype was counted many times. This chain connects TRBV12-3 or TRBV12-4 to TRBJ2-7; perhaps TRBD1 as D (6 bases). The germline V and J ends were trimmed by 7 bases and 0 bases, with 16 bases remaining between them. The CDR3 has 15 residues. CDR3 in DNA: TGTGCCAGCACCAAAGGGGGTCCAAGCTCCTACGAGCAGTACTTC. Protein: CASTKGGPSSYEQYF.

V is TRBV12-3 or TRBV12-4 and J is TRBJ1-1; tentative D call: TRBD1 (6 bases). The V and J ends lost 5 bases and 4 bases respectively, with 11 bases between them. The CDR3 has 13 amino acids. The CDR3 DNA reads as TGTGCCAGCAGTCTCACAGGGCTCACTGAAGCTTTCTTT. Its translation: CASSLTGLTEAFF.

This clonotype was observed a few times. The chain couples TRBV5-5 to TRBJ2-4; the D gene is possibly TRBD2 (6 bases). The CDR3 sequence is 14 residues long. Trimming removed 3 bases at V and 0 bases at J, with 7 bases between. Germline V CDR1 and CDR2: SGHKS, YYEKEE (reference sequence). CDR3 nucleotides: TGTGCCAGCAGCTGGGGACTAGCCAAAAACATTCAGTACTTC. Encoded protein: CASSWGLAKNIQYF.

CDR3 protein: CASSLLRDRGPEAFF. CDR3 DNA: TGTGCCAGCAGCCTACTCCGGGACAGGGGTCCTGAAGCTTTCTTT. The chain carries TRBV5-8 and TRBJ1-1; 10 bases align to TRBD1. This CDR3 comprises 15 residues. Trimming took 4 bases from V and 6 from J; bases not matched to a gene: 9. Germline V gives CDR1 SGHTS, CDR2 YDEGEE. The full variable domain, rest sourced from reference TRBV5-8 and TRBJ1-1, is EAGVTQSPTHLIKTRGQQATLRCSPISGHTSVYWYQQALGLGLQFLLWYDEGEERNRGNFPPRFSGRQFPNYSSELNVNALELEDSALYLCASSLLRDRGPEAFFGQGTRLTVV.

The chain uses TRBV5-1 and TRBJ2-6; TRBD2 might be the D (6 bases). CDR1 is SGHRS, CDR2 YFSETQ, per germline. Trimming shortened V by 0 bases and J by 0 bases, and 10 bases separated the two germline ends. The CDR3 length is 17 residues. CDR3 amino acids: CASSLEGTPSGANVLTF. Here the CDR3 DNA reads TGCGCCAGCAGCTTGGAAGGGACTCCCTCTGGGGCCAACGTCCTGACTTTC. Full variable domain (missing parts from reference TRBV5-1 and TRBJ2-6): KAGVTQTPRYLIKTRGQQVTLSCSPISGHRSVSWYQQTPGQGLQFLFEYFSETQRNKGNFPGRFSGRQFSNSRSEMNVSTLELGDSALYLCASSLEGTPSGANVLTFGAGSRLTVL.

J is TRBJ2-1 and V is TRBV6-1; 13 bases are shared with TRBD2. The germline V gene encodes CDR1 MNHNS and CDR2 SASEGT. The CDR3 runs to 16 residues. Trimming cost V 4 bases and J 5 bases; bases outside gene matches: 5. The CDR3 loop is CASSATSGRVNNEQFF. The CDR3 DNA reads TGTGCCAGCAGTGCAACTAGCGGGAGGGTTAACAATGAGCAGTTCTTC.

This clonotype was recorded at least ten times. J is TRBJ2-3 and V is TRBV7-9; D is perhaps TRBD1 (5 bases). The V and J ends lost 7 bases and 4 bases respectively, with 9 bases between them. This CDR3 comprises 12 residues. Germline V CDR1 and CDR2: SEHNR, FQNEAQ (reference sequence). CDR3 sequence: CASTQGADTQYF. The DNA of the CDR3 is TGTGCCAGCACCCAAGGGGCAGATACGCAGTATTTT. The variable domain in full, with the rest retrieved from reference TRBV7-9 and TRBJ2-3, is DTGVSQNPRHKITKRGQNVTFRCDPISEHNRLYWYRQTLGQGPEFLTYFQNEAQLEKSRLLSDRFSAERPKGSFSTLEIQRTEQGDSAMYLCASTQGADTQYFGPGTRLTVL.

The chain carries TRBV19 and TRBJ2-2; D perhaps matches TRBD1 (6 bases). CDR1 and CDR2 (germline): LNHDA, SQIVND (reference sequence). V dropped 11 bases and J dropped 6 bases, with 10 bases sitting between them. The CDR3 extends over 11 amino acids. The CDR3 bases are TGTGCCGTTAAGGGGGCCGGGGAGCTGTTTTTT. This translates into CAVKGAGELFF.

V is TRBV20-1 and J is TRBJ2-1; 12 positions agree with TRBD2. CDR1 DFQATT and CDR2 SNEGSKA come from the germline V gene (reference sequence). V was clipped by 1 base and J by 3 bases; unmatched bases: 7. This CDR3 has 17 amino acids. The CDR3, as DNA: TGCAGTGCTAGAGGCGTGACTAGCGGGAGTGTCTACAATGAGCAGTTCTTC. This codes for CSARGVTSGSVYNEQFF.

With respect to this clonotype: This sequence may be a read error, since a much larger clone differs from it by one base. The CDR3 protein is CTSRTTSGSYEQYF. The CDR3 DNA reads as TGTACCAGCAGGACGACTAGCGGGAGCTACGAGCAGTACTTC. The genes are TRBV6-1 and TRBJ2-7; 12 nucleotides match TRBD2. The V gene's germline CDR1 is MNHNS and CDR2 SASEGT. This CDR3 is 14 amino acids long.

Ten or more counts support this clonotype. The chain is built from TRBV20-1 and TRBJ2-3; D unresolved. The CDR3 is 14 residues long. Germline V gene lookup returns CDR1 DFQATT and CDR2 SNEGSKA (reference sequence). Trimming stripped 1 base from V and 0 bases from J, with 8 bases between. This CDR3 is CSARVGTSTDTQYF. The DNA for the CDR3 is TGCAGTGCTAGAGTGGGCACTAGCACAGATACGCAGTATTTT.